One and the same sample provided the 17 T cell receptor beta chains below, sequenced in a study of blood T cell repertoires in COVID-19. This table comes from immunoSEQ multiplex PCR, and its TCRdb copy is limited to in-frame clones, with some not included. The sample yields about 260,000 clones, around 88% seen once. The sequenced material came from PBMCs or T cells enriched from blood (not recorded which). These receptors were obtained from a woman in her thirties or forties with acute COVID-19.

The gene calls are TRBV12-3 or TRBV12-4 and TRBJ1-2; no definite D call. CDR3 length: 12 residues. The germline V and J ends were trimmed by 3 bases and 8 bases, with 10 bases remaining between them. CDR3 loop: CASSLGLWGYTF. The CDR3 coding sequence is TGTGCCAGCAGTTTGGGCCTCTGGGGCTACACCTTC.

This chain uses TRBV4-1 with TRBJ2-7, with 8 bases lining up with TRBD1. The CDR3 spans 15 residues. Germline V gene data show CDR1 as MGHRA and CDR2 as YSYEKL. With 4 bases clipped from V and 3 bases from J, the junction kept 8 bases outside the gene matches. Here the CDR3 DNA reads TGCGCCAGCAGCCGCCTCCGGGACAGGAGCTACGAGCAGTACTTC. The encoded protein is CASSRLRDRSYEQYF.

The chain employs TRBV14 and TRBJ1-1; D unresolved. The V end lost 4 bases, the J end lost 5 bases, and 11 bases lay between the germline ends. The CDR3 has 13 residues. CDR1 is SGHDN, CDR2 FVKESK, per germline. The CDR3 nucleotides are TGTGCCAGCAGCCGAGGGTTTGAGACTGAAGCTTTCTTT. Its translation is CASSRGFETEAFF.

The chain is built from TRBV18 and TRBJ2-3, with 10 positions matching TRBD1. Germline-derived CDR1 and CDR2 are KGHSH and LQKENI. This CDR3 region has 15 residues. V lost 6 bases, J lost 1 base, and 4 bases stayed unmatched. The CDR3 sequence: CASSPGTGGTDTQYF. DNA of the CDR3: TGTGCCAGCTCCCCAGGGACAGGGGGCACAGATACGCAGTATTTT. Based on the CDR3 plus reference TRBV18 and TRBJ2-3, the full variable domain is NAGVMQNPRHLVRRRGQEARLRCSPMKGHSHVYWYRQLPEEGLKFMVYLQKENIIDESGMPKERFSAEFPKEGPSILRIQQVVRGDSAAYFCASSPGTGGTDTQYFGPGTRLTVL.

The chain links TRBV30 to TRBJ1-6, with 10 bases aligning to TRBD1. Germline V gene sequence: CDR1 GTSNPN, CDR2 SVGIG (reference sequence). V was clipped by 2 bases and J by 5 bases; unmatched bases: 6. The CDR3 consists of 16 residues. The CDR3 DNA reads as TGTGCCTGGAGTCTTTCCGGGACAGGGGATAATTCACCCCTCCACTTT. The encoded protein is CAWSLSGTGDNSPLHF.

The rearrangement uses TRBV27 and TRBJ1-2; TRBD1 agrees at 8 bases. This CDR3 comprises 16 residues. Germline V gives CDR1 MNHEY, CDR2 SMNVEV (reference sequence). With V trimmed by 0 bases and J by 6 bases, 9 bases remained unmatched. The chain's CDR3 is CASSLSLQGAKDGYTF. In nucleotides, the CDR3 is TGTGCCAGCAGTTTATCTCTCCAGGGGGCGAAGGATGGCTACACCTTC.

CDR3 region: CASSHRFVYNEQFF. As DNA, the CDR3 is TGTGCCAGCAGCCACCGGTTCGTCTACAATGAGCAGTTCTTC. The chain combines TRBV6-5 with TRBJ2-1; D uncertain. Germline assignment: CDR1 MNHEY and CDR2 SVGAGI. CDR3 length equals 14 residues. Deletions cut 6 bases from V and 3 bases from J, with 12 bases between.

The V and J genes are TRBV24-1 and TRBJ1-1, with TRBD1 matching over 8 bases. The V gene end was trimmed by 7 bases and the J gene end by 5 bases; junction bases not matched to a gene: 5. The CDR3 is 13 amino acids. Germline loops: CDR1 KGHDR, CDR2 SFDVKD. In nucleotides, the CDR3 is TGTGCCACCAGCCGGACAGGGAGGACTGAAGCTTTCTTT. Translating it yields CATSRTGRTEAFF.

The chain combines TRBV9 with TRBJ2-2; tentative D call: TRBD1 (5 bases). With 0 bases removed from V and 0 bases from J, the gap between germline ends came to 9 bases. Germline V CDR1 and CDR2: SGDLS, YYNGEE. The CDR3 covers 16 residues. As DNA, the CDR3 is TGTGCCAGCAGCGTAGTGGCAGGGTCGAACACCGGGGAGCTGTTTTTT. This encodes CASSVVAGSNTGELFF.

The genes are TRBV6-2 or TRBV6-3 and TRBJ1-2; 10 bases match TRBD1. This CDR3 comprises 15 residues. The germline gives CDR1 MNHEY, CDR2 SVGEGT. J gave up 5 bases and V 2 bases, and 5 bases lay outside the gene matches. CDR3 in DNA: TGTGCCAGCAGTTACGCGGGACAGGGGAGATATGGCTACACCTTC. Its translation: CASSYAGQGRYGYTF.

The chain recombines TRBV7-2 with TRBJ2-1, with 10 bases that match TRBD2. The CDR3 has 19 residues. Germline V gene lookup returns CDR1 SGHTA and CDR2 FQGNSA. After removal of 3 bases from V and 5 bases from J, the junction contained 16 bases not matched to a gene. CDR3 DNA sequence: TGTGCCAGCAGCTTCACCAGGTTTTTTAGGACTAGCGGCGACAATGAGCAGTTCTTC. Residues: CASSFTRFFRTSGDNEQFF. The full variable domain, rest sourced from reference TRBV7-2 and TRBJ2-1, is GAGVSQSPSNKVTEKGKDVELRCDPISGHTALYWYRQSLGQGLEFLIYFQGNSAPDKSGLPSDRFSAERTGGSVSTLTIQRTQQEDSAVYLCASSFTRFFRTSGDNEQFFGPGTRLTVL.

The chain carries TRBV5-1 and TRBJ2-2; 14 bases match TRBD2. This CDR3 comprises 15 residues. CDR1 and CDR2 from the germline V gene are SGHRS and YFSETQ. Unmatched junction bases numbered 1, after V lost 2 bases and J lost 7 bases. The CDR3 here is CASSFGLAGGGELFF. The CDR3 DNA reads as TGCGCCAGCAGCTTCGGACTAGCGGGAGGCGGGGAGCTGTTTTTT.

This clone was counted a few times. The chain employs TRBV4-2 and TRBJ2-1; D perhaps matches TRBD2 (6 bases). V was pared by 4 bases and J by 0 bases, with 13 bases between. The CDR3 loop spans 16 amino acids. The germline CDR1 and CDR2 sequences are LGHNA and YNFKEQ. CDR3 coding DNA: TGTGCCAGCAGCCTCGTCGCGGGAAGCTCCTACAATGAGCAGTTCTTC. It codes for CASSLVAGSSYNEQFF.

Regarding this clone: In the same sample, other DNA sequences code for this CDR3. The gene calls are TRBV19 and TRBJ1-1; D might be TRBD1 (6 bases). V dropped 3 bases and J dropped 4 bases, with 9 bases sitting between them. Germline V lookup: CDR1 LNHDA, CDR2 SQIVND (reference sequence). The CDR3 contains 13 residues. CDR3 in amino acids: CASSITGSTEAFF. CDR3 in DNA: TGTGCCAGTAGTATCACAGGGTCCACTGAAGCTTTCTTT.

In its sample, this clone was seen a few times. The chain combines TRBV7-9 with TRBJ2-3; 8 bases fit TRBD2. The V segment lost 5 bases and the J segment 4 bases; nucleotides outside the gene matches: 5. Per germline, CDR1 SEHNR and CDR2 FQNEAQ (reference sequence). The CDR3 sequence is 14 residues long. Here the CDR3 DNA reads TGTGCCAGCAGCCTGACTAGCGCCCCAGATACGCAGTATTTT. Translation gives CASSLTSAPDTQYF.

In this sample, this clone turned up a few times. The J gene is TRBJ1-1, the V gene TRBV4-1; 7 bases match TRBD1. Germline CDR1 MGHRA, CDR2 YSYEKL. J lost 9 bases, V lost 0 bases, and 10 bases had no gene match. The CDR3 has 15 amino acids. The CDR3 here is CASSQEPIQGLKAFF. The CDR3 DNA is TGCGCCAGCAGCCAAGAACCCATACAGGGGTTAAAAGCTTTCTTT.

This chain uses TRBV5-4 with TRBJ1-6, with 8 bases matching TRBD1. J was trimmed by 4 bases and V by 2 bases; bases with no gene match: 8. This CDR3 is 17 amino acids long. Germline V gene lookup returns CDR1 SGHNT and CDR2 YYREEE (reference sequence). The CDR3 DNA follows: TGTGCCAGCAGCTTCTTACTGGGACAGGAGTATAATTCACCCCTCCACTTT. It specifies CASSFLLGQEYNSPLHF.